These 29 T cell receptor beta chains originate from one sample sequenced in a study of T cell repertoires in cytomegalovirus infection. TCRdb ran MiXCR on the reads and lists one entry per CDR3 protein. The sample lists roughly 760,000 distinct CDR3 sequences, less than 40% occurring once. Sequencing was performed on PBMCs. The receptors shown here come from a human donor in good health (CMV status not recorded). Some clones in this sample may be carry-over from other donors' samples.

This chain links TRBV25-1 with TRBJ2-3; D unresolved. CDR1 is MGHDK and CDR2 is SYGVNS in the germline V gene. V was clipped by 3 bases and J by 5 bases, with 9 bases between them. The CDR3 runs 13 residues. CDR3 sequence reads: CASSDGGEDTQYF. In DNA form, the CDR3 reads TGTGCCAGCAGTGACGGCGGCGAAGATACGCAGTATTTT.

In this sample, this clonotype turned up a few times. In DNA, the CDR3 is TGTGCCAGCAGCCAGCTGACAGGGTACAATGAGCAGTTCTTC. Its translation is CASSQLTGYNEQFF. V and J are TRBV27 and TRBJ2-1; 7 bases map to TRBD1. The CDR3 is 14 amino acids. Germline CDR1 MNHEY, CDR2 SMNVEV (reference sequence). J lost 4 bases, V lost 6 bases, and 6 bases had no gene match.

The table lists this clonotype with a few counts. This sequence joins TRBV7-6 and TRBJ1-5, with TRBD1 matching 10 bases. V lost 5 bases and J lost 5; bases outside the gene matches: 6. This CDR3 contains 15 residues. Germline V gives CDR1 SGHVS, CDR2 FNYEAQ. CDR3 DNA: TGTGCCAGCAGCATCGGGGACAGGGGTGATCAGCCCCAGCATTTT. This gives the protein CASSIGDRGDQPQHF.

V is TRBV19 and J is TRBJ1-1, with 10 bases matching TRBD1. V was pared by 4 bases and J by 11 bases, with 7 bases of the junction left unmatched. Per the germline V gene, CDR1 is LNHDA and CDR2 is SQIVND (reference sequence). The CDR3 spans 13 residues. The CDR3 loop is CASSNHDRGLAFF. CDR3 sequence (DNA): TGTGCCAGTAGTAACCACGACAGGGGGCTTGCTTTCTTT. Filled out from reference TRBV19 and TRBJ1-1, the complete variable domain reads DGGITQSPKYLFRKEGQNVTLSCEQNLNHDAMYWYRQDPGQGLRLIYYSQIVNDFQKGDIAEGYSVSREKKESFPLTVTSAQKNPTAFYLCASSNHDRGLAFFGQGTRLTVV.

This clonotype was found many times. This chain links TRBV25-1 with TRBJ2-3; 10 bases are a match to TRBD2. CDR3 length: 15 amino acids. CDR1 and CDR2 (germline): MGHDK, SYGVNS. After removal of 3 bases from V and 4 bases from J, the junction contained 4 bases not matched to a gene. The CDR3, as DNA: TGTGCCAGCAGTGACCGTGGACTAGCGGCAGATACGCAGTATTTT. Protein: CASSDRGLAADTQYF.

In this sample, this clonotype turned up a few times. This chain connects TRBV20-1 to TRBJ2-1; D may be TRBD1 (5 bases). V was trimmed by 1 base and J by 0 bases, leaving 10 bases between them. Germline CDR1 DFQATT, CDR2 SNEGSKA (reference sequence). The CDR3 loop spans 15 amino acids. CDR3 protein: CSARGQMSSYNEQFF. The CDR3 bases are TGCAGTGCTAGAGGACAGATGAGCTCCTACAATGAGCAGTTCTTC.

The chain is built from TRBV11-3 and TRBJ2-2; the D is unclear. Looked up from germline, CDR1 is SGHNT and CDR2 is YENEEA. The ends were cut back, 0 bases at V and 6 bases at J, with 5 bases in the middle. The CDR3 loop spans 13 amino acids. CDR3 nucleotide sequence: TGTGCCAGCAGCTTAGATGGGTCCGGGGAGCTGTTTTTT. Amino acids: CASSLDGSGELFF.

This clonotype has a handful of counts. The rearrangement links TRBV18 to TRBJ1-1; D gene uncertain. CDR1 and CDR2 from the germline V gene are KGHSH and LQKENI. The CDR3 covers 13 residues. V dropped 3 bases and J dropped 4 bases, with 9 bases sitting between them. The CDR3 coding sequence is TGTGCCAGCTCACCCGCAGTTGGCACTGAAGCTTTCTTT. As protein: CASSPAVGTEAFF.

V gene TRBV27 combines with J gene TRBJ2-7; D remains ambiguous. Deletions cut 5 bases from V and 0 bases from J, with 8 bases between. There are 13 residues in the CDR3. Germline CDR1 reads MNHEY; CDR2 reads SMNVEV (reference sequence). CDR3 coding DNA: TGTGCCAGCAGTCGGCTACCCTCCTACGAGCAGTACTTC. Its protein product is CASSRLPSYEQYF.

This clonotype has more than one count but fewer than ten. The gene calls are TRBV27 and TRBJ1-1; the D gene is possibly TRBD1 (6 bases). Germline V lookup: CDR1 MNHEY, CDR2 SMNVEV (reference sequence). The CDR3 is 19 residues long. With 5 bases removed from V and 6 bases from J, the gap between germline ends came to 31 bases. CDR3 amino acids: CASSLIRAGERGFVAEAFF. The CDR3 nucleotides are TGTGCCAGCAGTCTAATCAGAGCAGGGGAGCGGGGGTTTGTTGCTGAAGCTTTCTTT.

This clonotype was counted a single time. The chain employs TRBV11-2 and TRBJ1-3; 7 bases map to TRBD1. Germline V lookup: CDR1 SGHAT, CDR2 FQNNGV. The CDR3 covers 18 residues. The V gene end was trimmed by 4 bases and the J gene end by 0 bases; junction bases not matched to a gene: 12. DNA of the CDR3: TGTGCCAGCAGCTGGGGACAGACCCTACCTTACTCTGGAAACACCATATATTTT. Translating gives CASSWGQTLPYSGNTIYF. Filled out from reference TRBV11-2 and TRBJ1-3, the complete variable domain reads EAGVAQSPRYKIIEKRQSVAFWCNPISGHATLYWYQQILGQGPKLLIQFQNNGVVDDSQLPKDRFSAERLKGVDSTLKIQPAKLEDSAVYLCASSWGQTLPYSGNTIYFGEGSWLTVV.

The J gene is TRBJ2-1, the V gene TRBV11-3; no reliable D call. V was clipped by 4 bases and J by 6 bases, with 13 bases between them. The V gene's germline CDR1 is SGHNT and CDR2 YENEEA. CDR3 length: 14 residues. The CDR3 DNA reads as TGTGCCAGCAGCTCTACGGTTCGTCGCAATGAGCAGTTCTTC. This gives the protein CASSSTVRRNEQFF.

The chain links TRBV12-3 or TRBV12-4 to TRBJ2-3, with D perhaps given as TRBD1 or TRBD2 (5 bases each). There are 15 residues in the CDR3. V was cut by 6 bases and J by 1 base, with 14 bases left in between. The DNA for the CDR3 is TGTGCCAGCAGGGTAGGGACGTACGGCACAGATACGCAGTATTTT. Translated: CASRVGTYGTDTQYF.

This clonotype has a handful of counts. This chain links TRBV6-1 with TRBJ1-1; D call uncertain. Trimming left V 6 bases short and J 1 base short, with 15 bases between. Germline lookup yields CDR1 MNHNS and CDR2 SASEGT. The CDR3 consists of 15 residues. This CDR3 reads CASSLSFRRNTEAFF. The CDR3 DNA reads TGTGCCAGCAGCCTATCATTTAGGAGGAACACTGAAGCTTTCTTT.

This clonotype came up many times. The gene calls are TRBV7-2 and TRBJ2-7, with 9 bases identical to TRBD1. The trim removed 0 bases at V and 4 bases at J, leaving 7 bases unmatched. CDR3 length equals 16 residues. The V gene's germline CDR1 is SGHTA and CDR2 FQGNSA. In nucleotides, the CDR3 is TGTGCCAGCAGCTTAGCCAGAACGGGACAGGGTTACGAGCAGTACTTC. Translation gives CASSLARTGQGYEQYF.

This clonotype was counted between two and nine times. This rearrangement joins TRBV20-1 to TRBJ2-5; maybe TRBD1 (6 bases). The germline V gene encodes CDR1 DFQATT and CDR2 SNEGSKA (reference sequence). The CDR3 covers 15 residues. V lost 3 bases to trimming and J lost 1 base, with 15 bases between them. CDR3 DNA: TGCAGTGCTAGGCCTCCGGGACATTCCCAAGAGACCCAGTACTTC. Translation gives CSARPPGHSQETQYF.

The J gene is TRBJ2-7, the V gene TRBV29-1, with 9 bases that match TRBD1. The length of the CDR3 is 13 residues. Per germline, CDR1 SQVTM and CDR2 ANQGSEA. V trimming: 6 bases; J trimming: 3 bases; junction bases outside the gene matches: 6. The DNA for the CDR3 is TGCAGCGTAGGACAGGGGAGCGGCTACGAGCAGTACTTC. It yields the protein CSVGQGSGYEQYF.

V is TRBV10-3 and J is TRBJ1-3, with 7 positions matching TRBD1. The ends lost 6 bases at V and 6 bases at J; junction bases unmatched: 8. Germline CDR1 is ENHRY and CDR2 is SYGVKD. This CDR3 contains 14 residues. CDR3 DNA sequence: TGTGCCATCAGCGGTACAGGGGCCCAAAACACCATATATTTT. Protein product: CAISGTGAQNTIYF.

This chain links TRBV28 with TRBJ2-5, with 7 bases fitting TRBD2. The trim removed 5 bases at V and 3 bases at J, leaving 6 bases unmatched. In germline, CDR1 is MDHEN, CDR2 SYDVKM. This CDR3 is 14 amino acids long. The CDR3 region is CASSRGGPEETQYF. CDR3 in DNA: TGTGCCAGCAGTCGGGGAGGGCCCGAAGAGACCCAGTACTTC.

The genes are TRBV29-1 and TRBJ2-5; TRBD2 aligns across 9 bases. This CDR3 comprises 14 residues. Germline CDR1 SQVTM, CDR2 ANQGSEA. The ends lost 6 bases at V and 5 bases at J; junction bases unmatched: 10. CDR3 in amino acids: CSVDGTTSGETQYF. In DNA form, the CDR3 reads TGCAGCGTCGACGGCACGACTAGCGGCGAGACCCAGTACTTC.

The rearrangement joins TRBV10-1 to TRBJ1-1; D is possibly TRBD1 (6 bases). Trimming pared 7 bases from V and 8 bases from J, leaving 14 bases between. The germline V gene has CDR1 WNHNN and CDR2 SYGVQD (reference sequence). The CDR3 contains 12 residues. CDR3 amino acids: CASTGTSGEAFF. The DNA of the CDR3 is TGCGCCAGCACAGGGACAAGTGGGGAAGCTTTCTTT.

About this clonotype: A much larger clone is a single base away; this may be a read error. The V and J genes are TRBV7-6 and TRBJ2-1, with TRBD1 matching over 8 bases. This CDR3 has 15 amino acids. Germline-derived CDR1 and CDR2 are SGHVS and FNYEAQ. With V trimmed by 4 bases and J by 6 bases, 8 bases remained unmatched. CDR3 in amino acids: CASSYRPGGLNEQFF. DNA of the CDR3: TGTGCCAGCAGCTATCGGCCAGGGGGCCTCAATGAGCAGTTCTTC.

As for this clonotype: The CDR3 ends on some other residue instead of the conserved phenylalanine or tryptophan, so this is likely a read error. The J gene is TRBJ2-1, the V gene TRBV7-8, with a tentative D call TRBD2 (6 bases). V lost 1 base, J lost 0 bases, and 16 bases lay in between. Per germline, CDR1 SGHVS and CDR2 FQNEAQ. The CDR3 spans 18 residues. This chain's CDR3 is CASSLEVGGAGSYNEQFC. The CDR3 DNA reads as TGTGCCAGCAGCTTAGAGGTCGGGGGAGCGGGCTCCTACAATGAGCAGTTCTGC.

The chain has TRBV2 and TRBJ1-5; the D is unclear. The V gene's germline CDR1 is SNHLY and CDR2 FYNNEI. Trimming took 6 bases from V and 0 from J, leaving 12 bases between them. CDR3 length equals 15 residues. The CDR3 region has the DNA TGTGCCAGCAGGACGGACGGTAATAGCAATCAGCCCCAGCATTTT. It codes for CASRTDGNSNQPQHF.

This clonotype has only a few counts. The rearrangement joins TRBV19 to TRBJ2-7; D might be TRBD2 (6 bases). Trimming took 2 bases from V and 6 from J, leaving 11 bases between them. Per germline, CDR1 LNHDA and CDR2 SQIVND (reference sequence). CDR3 size: 13 residues. The CDR3, as DNA: TGTGCCAGTAGTATAATGGGAGGCGGCGAGCAGTACTTC. This gives the protein CASSIMGGGEQYF.

This clonotype was observed many times. This chain joins TRBV12-3 or TRBV12-4 and TRBJ2-7, with 7 nucleotides matching TRBD2. The CDR3 spans 21 residues. J lost 3 bases, V lost 6 bases, and 29 bases had no gene match. CDR3 region: CASSARGGAIMEKTSIYEQYF. The CDR3 coding sequence is TGTGCCAGCAGCGCCCGGGGAGGGGCCATTATGGAGAAGACCTCTATCTACGAGCAGTACTTC.

The table lists this clonotype with a few counts. This chain joins TRBV20-1 and TRBJ2-2; 9 positions match TRBD2. From germline, CDR1 is DFQATT and CDR2 SNEGSKA (reference sequence). CDR3 size: 15 residues. V gave up 0 bases and J gave up 7 bases; unmatched junction bases: 6. The CDR3 sequence: CSARDGLAGIGELFF. The CDR3 DNA follows: TGCAGTGCTAGAGATGGGCTAGCGGGGATCGGGGAGCTGTTTTTT.

This clonotype was picked up a small number of times. This chain joins TRBV6-1 and TRBJ2-7; tentative D call: TRBD1 (5 bases). Germline V CDR1 and CDR2: MNHNS, SASEGT. Trimming removed 5 bases from V and 2 bases from J, with 13 bases in between. The CDR3 is 14 amino acids. The CDR3 region is CASSRTSDTYEQYF. The CDR3 DNA is TGTGCCAGCAGTCGAACTTCGGACACCTACGAGCAGTACTTC.

This clonotype was detected a few times. The chain joins TRBV20-1 to TRBJ2-7; D not resolved. CDR1 DFQATT and CDR2 SNEGSKA come from the germline V gene (reference sequence). The CDR3 totals 13 residues. Trimming took 7 bases from V and 3 from J, leaving 16 bases between them. The chain's CDR3 is CSGKNSYNYEQYF. CDR3 DNA: TGCAGTGGCAAAAACAGTTACAACTACGAGCAGTACTTC.